What follows is one TCR beta chain and its context. No antigen is known for it. The data are from a study of T cell responses to AZD1222 COVID-19 vaccine. Study-wide results and limits: Donors were largely white British and mainly female; clonal diversity was possibly underestimated. Among AZD1222 vaccinees, only 5 or 6 were seropositive at baseline.

The CDR3 consists of 14 residues. Trimming cost V 3 bases and J 6 bases; bases outside gene matches: 3. Germline V gene sequence: CDR1 MDHEN, CDR2 SYDVKM. Profiled with immunoSEQ multiplex PCR; TCRdb holds only in-frame clones, not every one. The sample comprises about 150,000 clones, more than 85% of which are singletons, and roughly 4% rests with the top ten. The chain has TRBV28 and TRBJ2-4, with 9 bases matching TRBD1. Source: peripheral blood, taken on day 0 of AZD1222 vaccination. The clonotype was recovered from an adult in good health. CDR3 nucleotide sequence: TGTGCCAGCAGTTTGGACAGGGGAATAAACATTCAGTACTTC. It specifies CASSLDRGINIQYF.